What follows is one T cell receptor (beta chain) and its context. This CDR3 is 15 amino acids long. The V and J ends lost 3 bases and 1 base respectively, with 11 bases between them. CDR1 LGHDT and CDR2 YNNKEL come from the germline V gene (reference sequence). The Seattle site enrolled patients during active infection and followed them longitudinally. The data stem from a study of blood T cell repertoires in COVID-19. Study-level background: COVID-19 samples collected from the United States, Italy and Spain covered acute and convalescent phases. From T cells, B-cell-depleted T cells, or PBMCs came the material, which was cDNA or gDNA.

Source study methods: Estimates of nucleated cell counts were drawn from the amplification of reference gene primers. TCRdb's table, derived via immunoSEQ multiplex PCR, lists solely in-frame clones and lacks some. Clone size and V and J calls were adopted from that table, with D and trimming inferred from the DNA. The sample includes about 220,000 clones, around 83% of them seen just once. The chain uses TRBV3-1 (or the pseudogene TRBV3-2) and TRBJ2-3; D remains ambiguous. This clonotype originated in a woman in her seventies with COVID-19, enrolled during active disease. Sequenced input: peripheral blood. The CDR3 protein is CASSQYGLGTDTQYF. As DNA, the CDR3 is TGTGCCAGCAGCCAGTACGGGTTGGGCACAGATACGCAGTATTTT.